This paragraph covers one TCR beta chain sequence. Its antigen is unknown. The read gets to within 3 residues of the CDR3 end, and the germline J gene fills in the rest. Trimming pared 0 bases from V and 0 bases from J, leaving 10 bases between. CDR1 is SGHRS and CDR2 is YFSETQ in the germline V gene. This CDR3 is built from 16 residues. This specimen belongs to a study of T cells in women clearing cervical HPV infection. On the study more broadly: Case blood drawn at lesion detection; control blood after infection cleared. Study-wide findings and caveats: Controls had more TRBV6-7 (approximately 0.15%) than cases (about 0.11%).

Dot-blot hybridization genotyped cervical HPV amplified with MY09/MY11 PCR. Sequencing was performed with immunoSEQ multiplex PCR; in TCRdb, only in-frame clones are kept and a portion is missing. The sample table sets out tens of thousands of clones. This clonotype was sampled from a woman aged 18 to 75 with a cervical HPV16 infection that either progressed to CIN3+ or cleared (not recorded which). Sample: blood buffy coat. This chain uses TRBV5-1 with TRBJ1-5; D gene unclear. CDR3 region: CASSLGASDSNQPQHF. The sequenced CDR3 bases are TGCGCCAGCAGCTTGGGGGCCTCGGATAGCAATCAGCCC.